The 28 T cell receptor beta chains listed next were all sequenced from one sample in a study of cytomegalovirus exposure and HLA in healthy donors. Sequencing was performed with immunoSEQ multiplex PCR; in TCRdb, only in-frame clones are kept and a portion is missing. The table records roughly 150,000 clones, 80% to 90% of them present only once. Source material: PBMCs. All receptors come from a young woman in good health and CMV-seronegative.

This clone was detected once. The chain couples TRBV5-1 to TRBJ1-1, with D unclear. V lost 4 bases to trimming and J lost 0 bases, with 13 bases between them. The CDR3 spans 15 residues. CDR1 SGHRS and CDR2 YFSETQ come from the germline V gene. The CDR3 DNA follows: TGCGCCAGCAGCCCTGGAGGCAGGCTGAACACTGAAGCTTTCTTT. This translates into CASSPGGRLNTEAFF.

Written as DNA, the CDR3 is TGTGCCAGCAGCCAAGGAGCAGGGTTCGGGAACACTGAAGCTTTCTTT. Translation gives CASSQGAGFGNTEAFF. The J gene is TRBJ1-1, the V gene TRBV7-6, with TRBD1 as a possible D gene (5 bases). Germline lookup yields CDR1 SGHVS and CDR2 FNYEAQ. CDR3 size: 16 residues. V lost 5 bases to trimming and J lost 1 base, with 17 bases between them.

The rearrangement links TRBV19 to TRBJ2-1; D perhaps matches TRBD2 (5 bases). Germline V lookup: CDR1 LNHDA, CDR2 SQIVND (reference sequence). This CDR3 has 14 residues. Trimming pared 4 bases from V and 4 bases from J, leaving 11 bases between. The CDR3 is CASSNVGLYNEQFF. For the CDR3, the DNA is TGTGCCAGTAGTAACGTCGGACTTTACAATGAGCAGTTCTTC.

The rearrangement links TRBV5-1 to TRBJ1-1; maybe TRBD1 (6 bases). CDR1 is SGHRS and CDR2 is YFSETQ in the germline V gene. Trimming took 4 bases from V and 4 from J, leaving 17 bases between them. The CDR3 covers 15 residues. CDR3 protein: CASSHGVGRGTEAFF. CDR3 DNA sequence: TGCGCCAGCAGCCATGGGGTAGGCAGGGGCACTGAAGCTTTCTTT. Complete variable domain (other parts from reference TRBV5-1 and TRBJ1-1): KAGVTQTPRYLIKTRGQQVTLSCSPISGHRSVSWYQQTPGQGLQFLFEYFSETQRNKGNFPGRFSGRQFSNSRSEMNVSTLELGDSALYLCASSHGVGRGTEAFFGQGTRLTVV.

The gene calls are TRBV4-1 and TRBJ1-3; 7 bases match TRBD1. Per germline, CDR1 MGHRA and CDR2 YSYEKL. This CDR3 comprises 17 residues. The ends lost 8 bases at V and 0 bases at J; junction bases unmatched: 13. The CDR3 nucleotides are TGCGCCAGCCGGGGTTACGGGACAGACCTCTCTGGAAACACCATATATTTT. The encoded protein is CASRGYGTDLSGNTIYF.

The chain carries TRBV5-1 and TRBJ1-6, with 7 bases aligning to TRBD1. CDR1 is SGHRS and CDR2 is YFSETQ in the germline V gene. The CDR3 runs to 13 residues. The V and J ends lost 4 bases and 10 bases, in that order; junction bases with no gene match: 5. The CDR3 region has the DNA TGCGCCAGCAGCCGGCAGGGGGTCTCACCCCTCCACTTT. It encodes CASSRQGVSPLHF. The full variable domain, its missing parts supplied by reference TRBV5-1 and TRBJ1-6, is KAGVTQTPRYLIKTRGQQVTLSCSPISGHRSVSWYQQTPGQGLQFLFEYFSETQRNKGNFPGRFSGRQFSNSRSEMNVSTLELGDSALYLCASSRQGVSPLHFGNGTRLTVT.

The chain joins TRBV12-5 to TRBJ1-3; D unclear. From germline, CDR1 is LGHNT and CDR2 FRNRAP. The CDR3 has 16 residues. The V and J ends lost 5 bases and 0 bases respectively, with 14 bases between them. The CDR3 is CASGPLFSSSGNTIYF. Written as DNA, the CDR3 is TGTGCTAGTGGTCCTTTGTTTTCTAGCTCTGGAAACACCATATATTTT.

The sample holds one count of this clone. CDR3 nucleotides: TGTGCCAGCAGCGTAGACGGGACAGGGATCACCACCCAGCATTTT. This translates into CASSVDGTGITTQHF. The chain links TRBV9 to TRBJ1-5; TRBD1 matches 9 bases. Trimming cost V 0 bases and J 11 bases; bases outside gene matches: 9. The CDR3 contains 15 residues. CDR1 and CDR2 from the germline V gene are SGDLS and YYNGEE.

This clone was found once. The chain joins TRBV4-1 to TRBJ2-1; 8 bases match TRBD2. The CDR3 spans 17 residues. V gave up 0 bases and J gave up 2 bases; unmatched junction bases: 6. The germline V gene encodes CDR1 MGHRA and CDR2 YSYEKL. The CDR3 protein is CASSQDRGGRTYNEQFF. The CDR3 bases are TGCGCCAGCAGCCAAGATCGGGGGGGGCGAACCTACAATGAGCAGTTCTTC.

CDR3 nucleotide sequence: TGTGCCATCAGTGAGTTACAAACCCCTAGTCGCATTTACGAGCAGTACTTC. Translation: CAISELQTPSRIYEQYF. The chain is built from TRBV10-3 and TRBJ2-7; the D is unclear. Germline-derived CDR1 and CDR2 are ENHRY and SYGVKD. The CDR3 has 17 amino acids. The V gene lost 1 base and the J gene lost 4 bases, with 20 bases spanning the gap.

This clone was picked up one time. The chain recombines TRBV7-3 with TRBJ1-2, with D possibly TRBD1 on 5 matching bases. The CDR3 extends over 14 amino acids. With 5 bases removed from V and 8 bases from J, the gap between germline ends came to 18 bases. CDR1 SGHTA and CDR2 FQGTGA come from the germline V gene. Here the CDR3 DNA reads TGTGCCAGCAGCCAATCTCCAGGGCCGCGGGGCTACACCTTC. This encodes CASSQSPGPRGYTF.

The CDR3 region is CASSPGQGAVSSPLHF. CDR3 nucleotide sequence: TGTGCCAGCAGCCCCGGACAGGGCGCGGTTAGTTCACCCCTCCACTTT. The chain carries TRBV7-9 and TRBJ1-6; 8 bases line up with TRBD1. Trimming took 5 bases from V and 9 from J; bases not matched to a gene: 12. Germline loops: CDR1 SEHNR, CDR2 FQNEAQ (reference sequence). The CDR3 is 16 residues long.

The V call is TRBV6-6, the J call TRBJ1-2; the D gene is possibly TRBD1 (5 bases). Germline values: CDR1 MNHNY, CDR2 SVGAGI (reference sequence). The CDR3 covers 14 residues. The V end lost 5 bases, the J end lost 0 bases, and 10 bases lay between the germline ends. CDR3 coding DNA: TGTGCCAGCAGTCCGGGGGGTTCTAACTATGGCTACACCTTC. Translating it yields CASSPGGSNYGYTF.

CDR3 DNA sequence: TGCAGCGTGGGAGCCGGACAGGCCTATGGCTACACCTTC. Its protein product is CSVGAGQAYGYTF. V gene TRBV29-1 combines with J gene TRBJ1-2, with 7 positions matching TRBD1. CDR1 is SQVTM, CDR2 ANQGSEA, per germline. J lost 4 bases, V lost 6 bases, and 8 bases had no gene match. The CDR3 loop spans 13 amino acids.

The J gene is TRBJ2-1, the V gene TRBV7-8; TRBD2 aligns across 13 bases. V was pared by 6 bases and J by 4 bases, with 6 bases of the junction left unmatched. The CDR3 runs to 16 residues. Looked up from germline, CDR1 is SGHVS and CDR2 is FQNEAQ. For the CDR3, the DNA is TGTGCCAGCAGTAATCCGGGACTAGCGGGATACAATGAGCAGTTCTTC. It codes for CASSNPGLAGYNEQFF.

This chain links TRBV4-1 with TRBJ1-2; 9 nucleotides agree with TRBD1. With V trimmed by 2 bases and J by 3 bases, 10 bases remained unmatched. CDR1 MGHRA and CDR2 YSYEKL come from the germline V gene. CDR3 length: 17 amino acids. Here the CDR3 DNA reads TGCGCCAGCAGCCAACTTGTAAGGACAGGGGAGGACTATGGCTACACCTTC. This translates into CASSQLVRTGEDYGYTF.

CDR3 protein: CASANPGTVNTEAFF. CDR3 coding DNA: TGTGCCAGTGCTAACCCCGGGACAGTTAACACTGAAGCTTTCTTT. This sequence joins TRBV19 and TRBJ1-1; 7 bases are a match to TRBD1. The CDR3 loop spans 15 amino acids. CDR1 LNHDA and CDR2 SQIVND come from the germline V gene (reference sequence). V was pared by 8 bases and J by 2 bases, with 11 bases of the junction left unmatched.

The CDR3 bases are TGTGCCAGCAGCTCTCAATCTCTAGCGGGGGACAATGAGCAGTTCTTC. Amino acid sequence: CASSSQSLAGDNEQFF. The chain is built from TRBV7-3 and TRBJ2-1; 10 positions agree with TRBD2. Germline CDR1 reads SGHTA; CDR2 reads FQGTGA. CDR3 length: 16 residues. J lost 5 bases, V lost 4 bases, and 8 bases had no gene match.

This clone was seen a single time. V usage is TRBV19 and J usage is TRBJ1-5; maybe TRBD1 (6 bases). Germline lookup yields CDR1 LNHDA and CDR2 SQIVND (reference sequence). V was cut by 3 bases and J by 1 base, with 13 bases left in between. CDR3 length equals 16 residues. The chain's CDR3 is CASSIVGDISNQPQHF. Here the CDR3 DNA reads TGTGCCAGTAGTATCGTGGGGGACATCAGCAATCAGCCCCAGCATTTT.

The chain combines TRBV5-4 with TRBJ2-2; 11 nucleotides match TRBD1. The CDR3 length is 13 residues. Germline V CDR1 and CDR2: SGHNT, YYREEE (reference sequence). J was trimmed by 5 bases and V by 10 bases; bases with no gene match: 4. DNA of the CDR3: TGTGCCGATCGGGACAGGGGGACCGGGGAGCTGTTTTTT. It is translated as CADRDRGTGELFF.

The chain combines TRBV2 with TRBJ1-1, with a possible D match to TRBD1 (5 bases). The germline V gene has CDR1 SNHLY and CDR2 FYNNEI. V was cut by 1 base and J by 3 bases, with 12 bases left in between. CDR3 length: 15 amino acids. The CDR3 DNA sequence: TGTGCCAGCAGTGAAGGGGGGGGGACGCACACTGAAGCTTTCTTT. Translated, it gives CASSEGGGTHTEAFF.

This clone has only one observation. The chain joins TRBV6-1 to TRBJ2-7; 11 bases map to TRBD2. The CDR3 consists of 18 residues. Germline CDR1 and CDR2: MNHNS and SASEGT. V was pared by 3 bases and J by 1 base, with 11 bases of the junction left unmatched. The CDR3 region is CASSDIAGGPKRSYEQYF. The CDR3 bases are TGTGCCAGCAGTGATATAGCGGGGGGGCCGAAAAGGTCCTACGAGCAGTACTTC.

The chain combines TRBV5-1 with TRBJ2-6, with a tentative D call TRBD1 (5 bases). Germline values: CDR1 SGHRS, CDR2 YFSETQ. CDR3 size: 19 residues. V was clipped by 0 bases and J by 4 bases, with 20 bases between them. This CDR3 reads CASSLVGQGASWGANVLTF. The CDR3 coding sequence is TGCGCCAGCAGCTTGGTAGGTCAGGGTGCCTCTTGGGGGGCCAACGTCCTGACTTTC. The variable domain in full, completed from reference TRBV5-1 and TRBJ2-6, reads KAGVTQTPRYLIKTRGQQVTLSCSPISGHRSVSWYQQTPGQGLQFLFEYFSETQRNKGNFPGRFSGRQFSNSRSEMNVSTLELGDSALYLCASSLVGQGASWGANVLTFGAGSRLTVL.

The chain is built from TRBV7-9 and TRBJ2-7, with 7 bases that match TRBD1. The junction had 12 bases not matched to a gene; V was cut back by 5 bases and J by 2 bases. The CDR3 is made up of 16 amino acids. CDR1 is SEHNR, CDR2 FQNEAQ, per germline (reference sequence). The CDR3 loop reads CASSLTGTGFTYEQYF. Here the CDR3 DNA reads TGTGCCAGCAGCCTGACAGGGACGGGATTCACCTACGAGCAGTACTTC.

The J gene is TRBJ1-1, the V gene TRBV2, with unresolved D. Trimming took 5 bases from V and 8 from J, leaving 12 bases between them. This CDR3 has 12 amino acids. The germline gives CDR1 SNHLY, CDR2 FYNNEI. The CDR3 spells CASSPQIVEAFF. CDR3 coding DNA: TGTGCCAGCAGTCCCCAAATTGTCGAAGCTTTCTTT.

The J gene is TRBJ2-5, the V gene TRBV11-2; 8 bases are a match to TRBD2. Germline-derived CDR1 and CDR2 are SGHAT and FQNNGV. The CDR3 covers 16 residues. V gave up 2 bases and J gave up 5 bases; unmatched junction bases: 10. The CDR3: CASSLHEGTRGETQYF. The CDR3 bases are TGTGCCAGCAGCTTACACGAGGGGACTAGAGGGGAGACCCAGTACTTC.

This chain joins TRBV9 and TRBJ1-3, with 8 bases identical to TRBD1. The CDR3 loop spans 15 amino acids. CDR1 and CDR2 from the germline V gene are SGDLS and YYNGEE. The V and J ends lost 5 bases and 0 bases, in that order; junction bases with no gene match: 4. CDR3 nucleotide sequence: TGTGCCAGCAGTCGACAGGGGAGCTCTGGAAACACCATATATTTT. Translated: CASSRQGSSGNTIYF.

This chain joins TRBV19 and TRBJ1-5; 7 bases match TRBD1. Looked up from germline, CDR1 is LNHDA and CDR2 is SQIVND (reference sequence). The V gene end was trimmed by 3 bases and the J gene end by 3 bases; junction bases not matched to a gene: 8. The CDR3 has 16 residues. The CDR3 DNA sequence: TGTGCCAGTAGTATTCGACAGGGTGGAGTCAATCAGCCCCAGCATTTT. As protein: CASSIRQGGVNQPQHF.